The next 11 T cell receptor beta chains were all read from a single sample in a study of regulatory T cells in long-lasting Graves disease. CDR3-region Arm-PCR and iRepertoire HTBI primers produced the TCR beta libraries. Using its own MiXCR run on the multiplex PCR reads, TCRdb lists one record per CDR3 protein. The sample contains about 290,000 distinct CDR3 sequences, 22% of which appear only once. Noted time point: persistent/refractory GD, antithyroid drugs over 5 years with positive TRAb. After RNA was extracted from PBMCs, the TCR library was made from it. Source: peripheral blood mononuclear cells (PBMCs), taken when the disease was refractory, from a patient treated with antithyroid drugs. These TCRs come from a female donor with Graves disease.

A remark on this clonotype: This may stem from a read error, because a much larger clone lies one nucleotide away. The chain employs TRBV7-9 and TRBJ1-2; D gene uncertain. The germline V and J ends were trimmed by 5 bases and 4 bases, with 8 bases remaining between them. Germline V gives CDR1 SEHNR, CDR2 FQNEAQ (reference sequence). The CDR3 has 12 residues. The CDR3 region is CASSPPVYGYTF. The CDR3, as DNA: TGTGCCAGCAGCCCCCCTGTCTATGGCTACACCTTC.

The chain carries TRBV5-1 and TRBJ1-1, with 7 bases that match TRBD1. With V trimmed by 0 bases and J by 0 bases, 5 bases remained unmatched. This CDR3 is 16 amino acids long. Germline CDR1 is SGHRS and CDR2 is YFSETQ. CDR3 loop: CASSLVGTAMNTEAFF. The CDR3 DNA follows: TGCGCCAGCAGCTTGGTGGGGACAGCCATGAACACTGAAGCTTTCTTT.

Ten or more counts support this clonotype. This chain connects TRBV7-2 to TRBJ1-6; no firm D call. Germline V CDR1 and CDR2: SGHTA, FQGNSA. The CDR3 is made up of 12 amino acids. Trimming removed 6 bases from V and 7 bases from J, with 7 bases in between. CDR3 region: CASSFRNSPLHF. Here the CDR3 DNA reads TGTGCCAGCAGTTTCAGGAATTCACCCCTCCACTTT.

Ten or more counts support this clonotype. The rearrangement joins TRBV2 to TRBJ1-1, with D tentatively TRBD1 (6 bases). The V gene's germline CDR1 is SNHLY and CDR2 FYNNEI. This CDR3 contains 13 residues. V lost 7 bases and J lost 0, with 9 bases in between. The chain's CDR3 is CASMTGLNTEAFF. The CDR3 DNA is TGTGCCAGCATGACAGGTCTGAACACTGAAGCTTTCTTT.

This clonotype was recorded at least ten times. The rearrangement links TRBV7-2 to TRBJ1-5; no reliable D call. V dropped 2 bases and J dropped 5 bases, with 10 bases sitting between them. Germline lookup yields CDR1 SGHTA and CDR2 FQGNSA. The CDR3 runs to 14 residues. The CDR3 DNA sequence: TGTGCCAGCAGCTTATACGGGGTGGATCAGCCCCAGCATTTT. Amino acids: CASSLYGVDQPQHF.

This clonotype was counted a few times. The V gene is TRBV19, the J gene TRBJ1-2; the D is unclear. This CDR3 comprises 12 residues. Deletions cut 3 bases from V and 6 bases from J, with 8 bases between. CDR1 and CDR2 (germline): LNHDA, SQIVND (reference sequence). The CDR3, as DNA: TGTGCCAGTAGTATCCAGGACCATGGCTACACCTTC. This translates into CASSIQDHGYTF.

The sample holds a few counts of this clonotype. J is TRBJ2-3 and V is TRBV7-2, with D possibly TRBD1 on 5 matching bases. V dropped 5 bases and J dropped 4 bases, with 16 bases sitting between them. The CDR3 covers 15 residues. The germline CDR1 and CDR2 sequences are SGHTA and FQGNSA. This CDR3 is CASSQIQGTPDTQYF. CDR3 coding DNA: TGTGCCAGCAGCCAGATCCAGGGCACTCCAGATACGCAGTATTTT. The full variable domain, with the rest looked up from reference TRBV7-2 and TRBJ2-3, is GAGVSQSPSNKVTEKGKDVELRCDPISGHTALYWYRQSLGQGLEFLIYFQGNSAPDKSGLPSDRFSAERTGGSVSTLTIQRTQQEDSAVYLCASSQIQGTPDTQYFGPGTRLTVL.

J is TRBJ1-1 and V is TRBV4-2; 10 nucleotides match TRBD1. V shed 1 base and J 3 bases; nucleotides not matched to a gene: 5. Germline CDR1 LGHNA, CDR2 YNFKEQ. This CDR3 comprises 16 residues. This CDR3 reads CASSQGWDRGDTEAFF. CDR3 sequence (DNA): TGTGCCAGCAGCCAAGGATGGGACAGGGGAGACACTGAAGCTTTCTTT.

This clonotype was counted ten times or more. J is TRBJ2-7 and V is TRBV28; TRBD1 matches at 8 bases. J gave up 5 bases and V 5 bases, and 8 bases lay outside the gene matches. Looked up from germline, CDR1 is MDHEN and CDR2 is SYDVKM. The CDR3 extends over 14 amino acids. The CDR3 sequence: CASSVSTGADEQYF. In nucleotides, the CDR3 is TGTGCCAGCAGTGTCTCGACAGGGGCGGACGAGCAGTACTTC.

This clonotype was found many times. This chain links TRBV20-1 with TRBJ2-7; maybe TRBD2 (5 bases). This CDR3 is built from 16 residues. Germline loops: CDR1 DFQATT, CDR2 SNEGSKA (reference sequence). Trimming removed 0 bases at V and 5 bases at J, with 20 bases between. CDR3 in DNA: TGCAGTGCTAGAGATCCAAAGGGAGATTCAGTCCACGAGCAGTACTTC. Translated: CSARDPKGDSVHEQYF.

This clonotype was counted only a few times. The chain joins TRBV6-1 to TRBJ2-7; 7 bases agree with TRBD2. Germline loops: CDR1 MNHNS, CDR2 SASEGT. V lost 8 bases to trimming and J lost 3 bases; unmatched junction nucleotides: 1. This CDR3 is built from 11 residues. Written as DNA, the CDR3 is TGTGCCAGCCGGGGGGTCTACGAGCAGTACTTC. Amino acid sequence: CASRGVYEQYF.